The clone carrying this T cell receptor beta chain was detected ten times or more. Its specificity is not known. The CDR3 is 13 residues long. Trimming stripped 0 bases from V and 6 bases from J, with 8 bases between. Germline values: CDR1 MNHEY, CDR2 SVGAGI. This entry belongs to a study of early T cells in non-severe SARS-CoV-2 infection. About the study: Sequencing input comprised bulk RNA from unsorted whole blood; chain pairing was not available.

Broader study findings: VDJdb matching, biased toward anti-spike CD8 responses, missed private and CD4 specificities.

Individual cDNA molecules carried attached unique molecular identifiers. TCRdb ran MiXCR on the 5' RACE reads and lists one entry per CDR3 protein. The repertoire consists of 69,000 or so distinct CDR3 sequences, with 4.6% occurring once and the leading ten covering 3.5% to 4%. Sample: whole blood, taken at baseline. This sequence joins TRBV6-5 and TRBJ1-1; unclear D gene. This sequence was found in an adult who was a healthcare worker with PCR-confirmed SARS-CoV-2 infection or an uninfected control (not recorded which). The donor label of this sample is uncertain. The CDR3 spells CASSYSTGSEAFF. The CDR3 DNA is TGTGCCAGCAGTTACTCGACGGGTTCTGAAGCTTTCTTT.